This T cell receptor (beta chain) was identified in a study of cytomegalovirus exposure and HLA in healthy donors. PCR primers comprised 60 Vbeta and 13 Jbeta primers. Assay used: immunoSEQ multiplex PCR; TCRdb lists only in-frame clones, some missing. The sample records some 52,000 clones, roughly 73% being singletons. This CDR3 spans 13 amino acids. Germline V gene data show CDR1 as WNHNN and CDR2 as SYGVQD (reference sequence). This clone was recorded a few times. Its antigen is not identified. General study findings and limits: Analysis performed later found over 15,000 TCR beta sequences associated with HLA alleles at 0.05 false discovery rate. Earlier analysis looked at TCR beta V segments, and most were productive about 87% or about 30% of the time.

This receptor was obtained from a man aged 18 to 29 in good health and CMV-seronegative. The chain joins TRBV10-1 to TRBJ1-3, with D hard to call. Material for sequencing was PBMCs. This CDR3 is CGSQALIGNTIYF. CDR3 DNA: TGCGGAAGCCAGGCCCTAATTGGAAACACCATATATTTT.